A selection of T cell receptor beta chains follows, all from one sample in a study of cytomegalovirus exposure and HLA in healthy donors. This table comes from immunoSEQ multiplex PCR, and its TCRdb copy is limited to in-frame clones, with some not included. The sample carries roughly 180,000 clones, 82% recorded once. Specimen: PBMCs. The receptors stem from a man aged 40-50 years in good health and CMV-seronegative. CDR3s include the opening cysteine and the closing phenylalanine or tryptophan. D genes are given only for firm matches. Size is omitted from some rows. Given values are once, few, many or a class for expanded clones.

abundance: -
j_gene: TRBJ2-1
v_gene: TRBV11-3
d_gene: -
CDR3aa: CASSTLSPYNEQFF
CDR3nt: TGTGCCAGCAGCACTCTCTCCCCCTACAATGAGCAGTTCTTC

abundance: once
j_gene: TRBJ1-6
v_gene: TRBV7-9
d_gene: -
CDR3aa: CASSLSGDGNSPLHF
CDR3nt: TGTGCCAGCAGCTTAAGCGGGGACGGGAATTCACCCCTCCACTTT

abundance: -
j_gene: TRBJ1-4
v_gene: TRBV10-3
d_gene: TRBD1
CDR3aa: CAISPSTGVTNEKLFF
CDR3nt: TGTGCCATCAGTCCTTCGACAGGGGTAACTAATGAAAAACTGTTTTTT

abundance: -
j_gene: TRBJ1-2
v_gene: TRBV5-8
d_gene: -
CDR3aa: CASSQGRGGYTF
CDR3nt: TGTGCCAGCAGCCAAGGCAGGGGTGGCTACACCTTC

abundance: -
j_gene: TRBJ1-1
v_gene: TRBV5-6
d_gene: TRBD1
CDR3aa: CASSRQGAKLAFF
CDR3nt: TGTGCCAGCAGTCGACAGGGGGCGAAGTTAGCTTTCTTT

abundance: once
j_gene: TRBJ2-7
v_gene: TRBV6-6
d_gene: TRBD2
CDR3aa: CASRTGLAGVVEQYF
CDR3nt: TGTGCCAGCAGGACCGGACTAGCGGGAGTCGTCGAGCAGTACTTC

abundance: -
j_gene: TRBJ1-4
v_gene: TRBV5-1
d_gene: TRBD1
CDR3aa: CASSLEGGGEKLFF
CDR3nt: TGCGCCAGCAGCTTGGAAGGGGGCGGGGAAAAACTGTTTTTT

abundance: -
j_gene: TRBJ2-3
v_gene: TRBV7-7
d_gene: -
CDR3aa: CASSYSIFQTDTQYF
CDR3nt: TGTGCTAGCAGCTATAGTATATTCCAAACAGATACGCAGTATTTT

abundance: -
j_gene: TRBJ2-7
v_gene: TRBV25-1
d_gene: TRBD2
CDR3aa: CASSPSRPSGGVGHEQYF
CDR3nt: TGTGCCAGCAGTCCCTCGAGGCCTAGCGGGGGGGTAGGGCACGAGCAGTACTTC

abundance: -
j_gene: TRBJ1-2
v_gene: TRBV5-4
d_gene: TRBD1
CDR3aa: CASSLGTSRQGAGGYTF
CDR3nt: TGTGCCAGCAGCTTGGGGACATCTAGACAGGGGGCCGGGGGCTACACCTTC

abundance: -
j_gene: TRBJ1-1
v_gene: TRBV6-5
d_gene: -
CDR3aa: CASTKRGLTEAFF
CDR3nt: TGTGCCAGCACCAAAAGGGGTCTCACTGAAGCTTTCTTT

abundance: once
j_gene: TRBJ2-7
v_gene: TRBV6-1
d_gene: -
CDR3aa: CASSEGAGNPYEQYF
CDR3nt: TGTGCCAGCAGTGAAGGGGCGGGGAACCCCTACGAGCAGTACTTC

abundance: -
j_gene: TRBJ1-5
v_gene: TRBV5-1
d_gene: -
CDR3aa: CASSLSGGGNQPQHF
CDR3nt: TGCGCCAGCAGCTTGTCGGGAGGAGGCAATCAGCCCCAGCATTTT

abundance: -
j_gene: TRBJ1-3
v_gene: TRBV29-1
d_gene: -
CDR3aa: CSAKGGSGNTIYF
CDR3nt: TGCAGCGCTAAGGGGGGGTCTGGAAACACCATATATTTT

abundance: few
j_gene: TRBJ1-1
v_gene: TRBV7-9
d_gene: -
CDR3aa: CASSLTGNTEAFF
CDR3nt: TGTGCCAGCAGCTTGACAGGGAACACTGAAGCTTTCTTT

abundance: once
j_gene: TRBJ1-2
v_gene: TRBV20-1
d_gene: -
CDR3aa: CSLRRDYGYTF
CDR3nt: TGCAGCTTGAGGCGAGACTATGGCTACACCTTC

abundance: -
j_gene: TRBJ1-4
v_gene: TRBV4-3
d_gene: -
CDR3aa: CASSQGRSNEKLFF
CDR3nt: TGCGCCAGCAGCCAAGGGAGGTCTAATGAAAAACTGTTTTTT

abundance: -
j_gene: TRBJ2-2
v_gene: TRBV7-3
d_gene: TRBD1
CDR3aa: CASSLNQGAEAGELFF
CDR3nt: TGTGCCAGCAGCTTAAACCAGGGGGCGGAGGCCGGGGAGCTGTTTTTT

abundance: -
j_gene: TRBJ1-5
v_gene: TRBV2
d_gene: TRBD1
CDR3aa: CASNGRDRNQPQHF
CDR3nt: TGTGCCAGCAACGGCCGGGACAGAAATCAGCCCCAGCATTTT

abundance: -
j_gene: TRBJ1-5
v_gene: TRBV7-2
d_gene: TRBD1
CDR3aa: CASSYRGEQPQHF
CDR3nt: TGTGCCAGCAGCTACAGGGGAGAGCAGCCCCAGCATTTT